This T cell receptor (beta chain) was profiled in a study of blood T cells in healthy people across ages (dated by TCRdb to the mid-2010s). About the full investigation: In model experiments, roughly one uniquely barcoded TCR beta cDNA molecule per two T cells was captured by template switching. Donors of different ages were randomly distributed across sequencing lanes to avoid experimental bias. Using the same blood draw, the study looked at two additional independent replicas of 1 million unique cDNA reads for two donors, one aged 18 to 30 and the other aged 80 or older. Using deep sequencing normalized with unique cDNA molecular identifiers, the study measured how TCR beta repertoire diversity changes with age. The donors were split into four age groups: young (average about 16 years), middle-aged (39), aged (about 56) and long-lived (roughly 80).

Donors were roughly 40 systemically healthy Caucasian individuals from Russia aged 6 to 90 years. Around 10 milliliters of peripheral blood were drawn from each donor into EDTA-treated Vacutainer tubes. Ficoll-Paque density-gradient centrifugation was used to isolate PBMCs, with at least 6 million obtained per sample. Trizol reagent was used to extract total RNA from PBMCs, with at least 5 micrograms per sample. For every donor, flow cytometry on a PBMC aliquot measured the percentage of naive CD45RAhigh/CD27high T cells. The CDR3 runs 14 residues from the cysteine to the phenylalanine. Left in the record is the CDR3 DNA by itself, 42 bases read in frame from the first base. CDR1 and CDR2, looked up from the germline V gene, are SGHRS and YFSETQ. V is pared back by 4 bases and J by 3 bases, with 13 bases lying between the germline termini. There are a few counts of this clonotype. The clone's antigen remains unknown. Base-call qualities are not available, and no considerably larger clone is one nucleotide away.

The protocol used for the library was 5' RACE. The reads were generated on an Illumina HiSeq 2500. A second roughly 7 to 11 cycle PCR used a sample-barcoded 5' primer and a J-beta primer mix. A template-switch 5' adaptor carrying 12 random nucleotides introduced a unique molecular identifier onto each TCR beta cDNA molecule. Each sample yielded at least 3 million CDR3-containing paired-end reads. The Mint cDNA synthesis kit, primed by a TRBC-specific oligonucleotide, was used to synthesize first-strand cDNA from all RNA. Following uracil-DNA glycosylase treatment, all cDNA underwent a first 18-cycle PCR with the universal primers M1SS and BC2_uni_R. In the original analysis: For normalization, 1 million high-quality reads, each with a distinct molecular identifier, were randomly selected from each sample. Reads with shared molecular identifiers were discarded instead of being binned into consensus sequences. MiTCR, set to a Q25 quality threshold and the strictest error-elimination algorithm, was used for CDR3 identification, clonotype clustering and error correction. A nonparametric unseen species model with Euler transformation was used to estimate lower-bound total TCR beta diversity. The public reads were quality trimmed at Q25 with fastp and then assembled into clones with MiXCR by TCRdb, keeping productive beta chains. CDR3 protein duplicates are merged, each entry listing the most common genes and DNA. TCRdb's processing, not the authors' own work, is the source of the V and J calls. The sample table lists around 710,000 distinct CDR3 sequences, roughly two fifths of them with a count of one. Together, the top ten hold around a fifth of the sample.

Broader findings and caveats from the paper: Estimates of total diversity from one million sequenced T cells were regarded as lower bounds and underestimates. The percentage of naive T cells measured by flow cytometry correlated strongly with observed TCR beta diversity. Bulk unsorted PBMC profiling prevented conclusive comparison of naive and antigen-experienced compartments. Because the CMV infection status of the donors was unknown, age-related changes in expanded clonotypes may potentially have been confounded. The long-lived group showed more naive CD4+ T cells, fewer expanded clones and increased TCR diversity than the aged group, suggesting age selection. As age increased, observed TCR beta diversity per million T cells dropped in a roughly linear way, and a significant reduction was already evident by age 40.

The source of this sequence is a woman in her sixties in good health. The chain links TRBV5-1 with TRBJ1-2, with the D gene not confidently named. Sequenced input: blood. For the CDR3, the sequence is CASSGEPADYGYTF. The sequence in DNA is TGCGCCAGCAGCGGTGAACCTGCGGACTATGGCTACACCTTC.